This entry is about one T cell receptor beta chain. The data were obtained in a study of early T cells in non-severe SARS-CoV-2 infection. Individually, cDNA molecules had unique molecular identifiers attached to them. In TCRdb, the 5' RACE reads were re-called with MiXCR into one record per CDR3 protein. The table shows some 33,000 distinct CDR3 sequences, with under 6.5% occurring only once. This CDR3 has 14 residues. V lost 6 bases, J lost 5 bases, and 7 bases stayed unmatched. Per germline, CDR1 SGHAT and CDR2 FQNNGV. J is TRBJ2-1 and V is TRBV11-2; 7 positions match TRBD2. The clonotype was recovered from an adult who was a healthcare worker with PCR-confirmed SARS-CoV-2 infection or an uninfected control (not recorded which). Sequenced: whole blood. CDR3 sequence (DNA): TGTGCCAGCAGGGGGGGGGACCAACACAATGAGCAGTTCTTC. Translating it yields CASRGGDQHNEQFF.